The entry below describes one T cell receptor (beta chain). Its target is unknown. In the naive CD8 group, cells lacked CD45RO and were positively selected for CCR7, so terminally differentiated effector memory CD45RA+ cells were left out. The data derive from a study of shared clonotypes between healthy human individuals. Study results and limitations: A handful of donors held about 5% of naive CD4 clonotypes in common.

The germline CDR1 and CDR2 sequences are SGHNT and YYREEE (reference sequence). J gave up 4 bases and V 4 bases, and 3 bases lay outside the gene matches. This CDR3 has 16 residues. Profiled with immunoSEQ multiplex PCR; TCRdb holds only in-frame clones, not every one. Altogether some 2,100,000 clones are present, about 92% being singletons, with the ten largest covering roughly 1.8%. The chain uses TRBV5-4 and TRBJ2-1; 15 nucleotides agree with TRBD2. The clonotype was recovered from a man between 18 and 35 years old in good health. Some clones in this sample may be carry-over from other donors' samples. Sequencing was carried out using naive CD8+ T cells from PBMCs. As DNA, the CDR3 is TGTGCCAGCAGCGGGGGACTAGCGGGAGGTTACAATGAGCAGTTCTTC. Translating gives CASSGGLAGGYNEQFF.